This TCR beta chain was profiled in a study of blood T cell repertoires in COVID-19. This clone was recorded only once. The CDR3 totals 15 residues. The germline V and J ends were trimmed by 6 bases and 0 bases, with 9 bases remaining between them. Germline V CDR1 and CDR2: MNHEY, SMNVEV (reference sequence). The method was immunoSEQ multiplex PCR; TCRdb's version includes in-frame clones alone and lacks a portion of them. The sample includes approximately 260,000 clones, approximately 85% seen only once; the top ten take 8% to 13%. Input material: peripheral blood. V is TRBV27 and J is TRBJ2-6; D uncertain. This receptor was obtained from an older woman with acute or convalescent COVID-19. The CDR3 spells CASREAASGANVLTF. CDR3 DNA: TGTGCCAGCAGAGAGGCCGCCTCTGGGGCCAACGTCCTGACTTTC.